This T cell receptor beta chain was identified in a study of a mutant IDH1 vaccine in newly diagnosed glioma. The overall study: Visit V12 happened at week 35; visit V13 happened at week 47.

Time point of the sample: week 47, end of study. The investigators gave 300 ug of mutant IDH1 20-mer peptide in each vaccine dose, together with topical imiquimod. Administration of eight vaccinations to patients took place in weeks 1, 3, 5, 7, 11, 15, 19, 23. New WHO grade 3 or 4 astrocytomas that were IDH1-mutant and ATRX-lost had been found in donors. The CDR3 loop spans 12 amino acids. V gave up 5 bases and J gave up 3 bases; unmatched junction bases: 1. CDR1 is SGHNT, CDR2 YENEEA, per germline. As to this clone: Its antigen is still unknown.

Findings of the study overall: In 85% to 95% of patients, immune responses induced by the vaccine occurred.

Repertoires were generated with immunoSEQ multiplex PCR, while TCRdb's copy carries only in-frame clones and drops some. Of about 50,000 clones listed, roughly 83% are singletons. The TCR comes from a woman aged 25 to 39 with glioma. Some clones in this sample may be carry-over from other donors' samples. The chain couples TRBV11-3 to TRBJ2-7; 7 bases match TRBD1. The sequences come from PBMCs, collected from a glioma patient whose treatment included an IDH1 peptide vaccine. The CDR3 coding sequence is TGTGCCAGCAGCCGGGACAGCTACGAGCAGTACTTC. Amino acid sequence: CASSRDSYEQYF.